Each of the 26 T cell receptor beta chains below was sequenced from the same sample in a study of shared clonotypes between healthy human individuals. This table comes from immunoSEQ multiplex PCR, and its TCRdb copy is limited to in-frame clones, with some not included. This sample has fewer than 1.6 million clones, with less than 99% found just once. Sequencing was performed on naive CD4+ T cells sorted from blood. Subset defined: CD45RA+ positively selected. These receptors were taken from a man between 25 and 39 years old in good health.

This chain uses TRBV11-2 with TRBJ2-1; no clear D. The CDR3 loop spans 13 amino acids. V was trimmed by 0 bases and J by 12 bases, leaving 12 bases between them. Germline V gene lookup returns CDR1 SGHAT and CDR2 FQNNGV. CDR3 sequence reads: CASSLELSVGQFF. The CDR3 DNA sequence: TGTGCCAGCAGCTTAGAGCTGTCGGTAGGGCAGTTCTTC.

This chain connects TRBV10-1 to TRBJ2-2; D possibly matches TRBD1 or TRBD2 (5 bases each). The CDR3 consists of 14 residues. CDR1 and CDR2 (germline): WNHNN, SYGVQD (reference sequence). The V and J ends lost 6 bases and 0 bases respectively, with 8 bases between them. CDR3 DNA sequence: TGCGCCAGCAGGGGGGAAACGAACACCGGGGAGCTGTTTTTT. It translates to CASRGETNTGELFF.

CDR3 coding DNA: TGCAGCGTTGCCGAACAGTCTCAGCCCCAGCATTTT. It translates to CSVAEQSQPQHF. The V and J genes are TRBV29-1 and TRBJ1-5; D is unresolved. In germline, CDR1 is SQVTM, CDR2 ANQGSEA. There are 12 residues in the CDR3. The ends were cut back, 4 bases at V and 6 bases at J, with 10 bases in the middle. Complete variable domain (other parts from reference TRBV29-1 and TRBJ1-5): SAVISQKPSRDICQRGTSLTIQCQVDSQVTMMFWYRQQPGQSLTLIATANQGSEATYESGFVIDKFPISRPNLTFSTLTVSNMSPEDSSIYLCSVAEQSQPQHFGDGTRLSIL.

The chain couples TRBV5-4 to TRBJ2-5, with D perhaps being TRBD1 or TRBD2 (5 bases each). Between the trimmed V and J ends, which lost 4 bases and 1 base, there was a span of 11 bases. The CDR3 is 14 residues long. Germline V CDR1 and CDR2: SGHNT, YYREEE (reference sequence). The CDR3 is CASSDLRGQETQYF. DNA of the CDR3: TGTGCCAGCAGCGACTTGAGGGGCCAAGAGACCCAGTACTTC.

The chain joins TRBV28 to TRBJ1-2; 7 nucleotides line up with TRBD1. Germline V gives CDR1 MDHEN, CDR2 SYDVKM. The CDR3 contains 13 residues. V trimming: 5 bases; J trimming: 2 bases; junction bases outside the gene matches: 2. Here the CDR3 reads CASSDRENYGYTF. DNA for the CDR3: TGTGCCAGCAGTGACAGGGAAAACTATGGCTACACCTTC.

This chain uses TRBV29-1 with TRBJ2-2; D is ambiguous. CDR1 and CDR2 (germline): SQVTM, ANQGSEA. The CDR3 loop spans 12 amino acids. The CDR3 DNA reads as TGCAGTGCCGGGTCGAACACCGGGGAGCTGTTTTTT. It specifies CSAGSNTGELFF.

The V and J genes are TRBV21-1 and TRBJ2-1; whether TRBD1, the table's D call, matches the DNA was not checked. TRBV21-1 is described as a pseudogene. The CDR3 spans 15 residues. Here the CDR3 reads CASNPQGAQSDEQFF. CDR3 DNA sequence: TGTGCCAGCAACCCACAAGGGGCCCAATCTGATGAGCAGTTCTTC.

The chain recombines TRBV18 with TRBJ1-1; D uncertain. With 1 base removed from V and 6 bases from J, the gap between germline ends came to 12 bases. Germline-derived CDR1 and CDR2 are KGHSH and LQKENI. The CDR3 runs 14 residues. This CDR3 is CASSPLSDDAEAFF. Written as DNA, the CDR3 is TGTGCCAGCTCACCACTTTCAGACGATGCTGAAGCTTTCTTT.

This chain uses TRBV14 with TRBJ1-2, with 7 bases fitting TRBD1. CDR1 is SGHDN and CDR2 is FVKESK in the germline V gene. V shed 1 base, J shed 3 bases, and the junction held 8 bases outside the gene matches. The length of the CDR3 is 16 residues. This chain's CDR3 is CASSQGNRGRDYGYTF. The CDR3 region has the DNA TGTGCCAGCAGCCAAGGCAACAGGGGAAGGGACTATGGCTACACCTTC.

V gene TRBV9 combines with J gene TRBJ1-2; perhaps TRBD1 as D (5 bases). The CDR3 loop spans 14 amino acids. Germline loops: CDR1 SGDLS, CDR2 YYNGEE. V was pared by 0 bases and J by 6 bases, with 12 bases between. The CDR3 reads CASSVEAGLDGYTF. CDR3 bases: TGTGCCAGCAGCGTAGAGGCAGGGCTGGATGGCTACACCTTC.

The rearrangement joins TRBV7-2 to TRBJ2-2; no definite D call. Trimming left V 5 bases short and J 2 bases short, with 15 bases between. Germline values: CDR1 SGHTA, CDR2 FQGNSA. The CDR3 loop spans 16 amino acids. CDR3 protein: CASSLLGAQNTGELFF. Here the CDR3 DNA reads TGTGCCAGCAGCCTCCTAGGCGCCCAAAACACCGGGGAGCTGTTTTTT.

The chain links TRBV7-8 to TRBJ2-1; 8 nucleotides agree with TRBD1. With 5 bases clipped from V and 4 bases from J, the junction kept 13 bases outside the gene matches. From germline, CDR1 is SGHVS and CDR2 FQNEAQ. This CDR3 spans 17 amino acids. Here the CDR3 reads CASSHRGVNQGYNEQFF. DNA of the CDR3: TGTGCCAGCAGCCACAGGGGGGTCAACCAGGGTTACAATGAGCAGTTCTTC.

V is TRBV28 and J is TRBJ1-2; tentatively, D is TRBD1 (5 bases). V lost 2 bases, J lost 7 bases, and 8 bases lay in between. Germline V lookup: CDR1 MDHEN, CDR2 SYDVKM. This CDR3 has 12 amino acids. The DNA for the CDR3 is TGTGCCAGCAGTTTAAGAAGGGGTGGCTACACCTTC. As protein: CASSLRRGGYTF.

The chain couples TRBV27 to TRBJ2-2; D might be TRBD1 or TRBD2, each matching 5 bases. This CDR3 has 16 amino acids. Germline assignment: CDR1 MNHEY and CDR2 SMNVEV (reference sequence). The V end lost 5 bases, the J end lost 0 bases, and 13 bases lay between the germline ends. CDR3 residues: CASSPGLGANTGELFF. DNA of the CDR3: TGTGCCAGCAGTCCCGGACTGGGGGCGAACACCGGGGAGCTGTTTTTT.

The genes are TRBV7-9 and TRBJ2-2, with D possibly TRBD1 on 5 matching bases. Germline CDR1 and CDR2: SEHNR and FQNEAQ (reference sequence). CDR3 length: 14 amino acids. V was shortened by 5 bases and J by 8 bases, with 15 bases between the two germline ends. The CDR3 DNA reads as TGTGCCAGCAGCGGGTCAGGGCGCGGAGGGGAGCTGTTTTTT. This sequence encodes CASSGSGRGGELFF. The full variable domain, its missing parts supplied by reference TRBV7-9 and TRBJ2-2, is DTGVSQNPRHKITKRGQNVTFRCDPISEHNRLYWYRQTLGQGPEFLTYFQNEAQLEKSRLLSDRFSAERPKGSFSTLEIQRTEQGDSAMYLCASSGSGRGGELFFGEGSRLTVL.

The CDR3 sequence is CASSSRRSSYEQYF. In DNA form, the CDR3 reads TGTGCCAGCAGCTCCAGGCGAAGCTCCTACGAGCAGTACTTC. The chain carries TRBV5-4 and TRBJ2-7; D unclear. Germline V gene data show CDR1 as SGHNT and CDR2 as YYREEE (reference sequence). There are 14 residues in the CDR3. V was cut by 3 bases and J by 0 bases, with 10 bases left in between.

The rearrangement links TRBV5-4 to TRBJ2-3; 12 bases match TRBD2. Per the germline V gene, CDR1 is SGHNT and CDR2 is YYREEE (reference sequence). With 2 bases clipped from V and 6 bases from J, the junction kept 4 bases outside the gene matches. The CDR3 covers 15 residues. CDR3 DNA: TGTGCCAGCAGCTTTTCCGGGACTAGCGGGGATACGCAGTATTTT. Its translation: CASSFSGTSGDTQYF.

The rearrangement joins TRBV28 to TRBJ1-1, with a tentative D call TRBD1 (5 bases). Germline lookup yields CDR1 MDHEN and CDR2 SYDVKM. The CDR3 is 14 amino acids. Trimming took 3 bases from V and 6 from J, leaving 14 bases between them. The CDR3 DNA sequence: TGTGCCAGCAGTTTGGGGCTCCCGGTGCCTGAAGCTTTCTTT. This sequence encodes CASSLGLPVPEAFF.

This chain joins TRBV14 and TRBJ2-7, with TRBD1 identical over 9 bases. Germline V lookup: CDR1 SGHDN, CDR2 FVKESK. J gave up 4 bases and V 1 base, and 5 bases lay outside the gene matches. The CDR3 loop spans 15 amino acids. CDR3 coding DNA: TGTGCCAGCAGCCAAGGCCCGACAGGGGGGTACGAGCAGTACTTC. Translated: CASSQGPTGGYEQYF.

The CDR3 coding sequence is TGTGCCAGCAGCTTAGGGACAGCAAGCGAGACCCAGTACTTC. As protein: CASSLGTASETQYF. This sequence joins TRBV7-6 and TRBJ2-5; tentative D call: TRBD1 (6 bases). Germline-derived CDR1 and CDR2 are SGHVS and FNYEAQ. The CDR3 loop spans 14 amino acids. V was clipped by 1 base and J by 5 bases, with 11 bases between them. Together with reference TRBV7-6 and TRBJ2-5, the CDR3 gives the full variable domain: GAGVSQSPRYKVTKRGQDVALRCDPISGHVSLYWYRQALGQGPEFLTYFNYEAQQDKSGLPNDRFSAERPEGSISTLTIQRTEQRDSAMYRCASSLGTASETQYFGPGTRLLVL.

The gene calls are TRBV18 and TRBJ2-1, with 9 bases that match TRBD2. The CDR3 runs to 14 residues. Germline CDR1 and CDR2: KGHSH and LQKENI. The trim removed 3 bases at V and 6 bases at J, leaving 3 bases unmatched. CDR3 coding DNA: TGTGCCAGCTCACCGGGCGGGAGGGCCAATGAGCAGTTCTTC. Translated, it gives CASSPGGRANEQFF. The full variable domain, rest sourced from reference TRBV18 and TRBJ2-1, is NAGVMQNPRHLVRRRGQEARLRCSPMKGHSHVYWYRQLPEEGLKFMVYLQKENIIDESGMPKERFSAEFPKEGPSILRIQQVVRGDSAAYFCASSPGGRANEQFFGPGTRLTVL.

A note on this clone: Other DNA sequences in the sample encode the same CDR3. This chain uses TRBV5-1 with TRBJ1-1, with a weak D call TRBD1 (5 bases). The germline gives CDR1 SGHRS, CDR2 YFSETQ. The CDR3 extends over 14 amino acids. The V and J ends lost 0 bases and 4 bases respectively, with 10 bases between them. The DNA for the CDR3 is TGCGCCAGCAGCTTGGGGCAGGGTAGCACTGAAGCTTTCTTT. It is translated as CASSLGQGSTEAFF.

V is TRBV11-3 and J is TRBJ2-2, with 7 bases that match TRBD2. Germline assignment: CDR1 SGHNT and CDR2 YENEEA. The V gene end was trimmed by 7 bases and the J gene end by 5 bases; junction bases not matched to a gene: 7. The CDR3 sequence is 14 residues long. The CDR3 region has the DNA TGTGCCAGCATGGGGCAGGGAGGGACCGGGGAGCTGTTTTTT. Translating gives CASMGQGGTGELFF.

This sequence joins TRBV10-1 and TRBJ2-3; 9 nucleotides match TRBD1. In germline, CDR1 is WNHNN, CDR2 SYGVQD (reference sequence). The CDR3 consists of 20 residues. V lost 10 bases to trimming and J lost 4 bases; unmatched junction nucleotides: 27. CDR3 in amino acids: CAIMKILRDRVSPPADTQYF. In DNA form, the CDR3 reads TGCGCCATCATGAAAATTCTCCGGGACAGGGTGTCCCCCCCCGCAGATACGCAGTATTTT.

This clone was seen once. The chain uses TRBV27 and TRBJ2-7; D might be TRBD1 or TRBD2, each matching 6 bases. The ends were cut back, 6 bases at V and 2 bases at J, with 20 bases in the middle. Germline CDR1 MNHEY, CDR2 SMNVEV (reference sequence). This CDR3 region has 16 residues. CDR3 nucleotide sequence: TGTGCCAGCAGGGGGGGTTTACGGGACACCGCCTACGAGCAGTACTTC. This translates into CASRGGLRDTAYEQYF.

In its sample, this clone was seen a few times. The chain links TRBV29-1 to TRBJ2-7, with no clear D. CDR3 length: 11 amino acids. Looked up from germline, CDR1 is SQVTM and CDR2 is ANQGSEA. Trimming cost V 2 bases and J 3 bases, with 5 bases left between them. This CDR3 reads CSVEWGYEQYF. CDR3 coding DNA: TGCAGCGTTGAATGGGGCTACGAGCAGTACTTC.